Sequencing of this T cell receptor (beta chain) was carried out in a study of beta chain features in type 1 diabetes. Study-level points and caveats: In all four CD4+ subsets, TCRB CDR3 length was significantly, moderately reduced in type 1 diabetes. It was among patients, rather than healthy donors, that naive, central memory and Treg TCRB repertoires appeared more similar.

Per germline, CDR1 SGHRS and CDR2 YFSETQ. Between the trimmed V and J ends, which lost 4 bases and 4 bases, there was a span of 14 bases. The CDR3 has 14 amino acids. Since all of the isolated RNA was reverse transcribed, expressed TCRB transcripts were what got sequenced. Naive, central memory and regulatory T cell samples averaged around 3.9 million immunoSEQ reads each. Some clones are missing from TCRdb's copy, which holds only in-frame ones; the method was immunoSEQ multiplex PCR. Seen here are more than 150,000 clones, 9% to 10% observed once, and the top ten hold less than 3%. Details on this clone: Antigen specificity is unknown.

The clonotype comes from a woman younger than 30 in good health. The genes are TRBV5-1 and TRBJ1-1; no reliable D call. Material for sequencing was central memory CD4+ T cells from blood. CDR3 sequence (DNA): TGCGCCAGCAGCCCCCGGTCGGGTTTCACTGAAGCTTTCTTT. This gives the protein CASSPRSGFTEAFF.